The sequence of this TCR beta chain was determined in a study of human T cells and chemical hapten exposure. Looking at the study overall: TCR yields differed between samples (mainly from small differences in pooled library volume).

Time point specified: patch test 1, 2 weeks after DPC sensitization. The sample's treatment: therapeutic diphenylcyclopropenone sensitization with weekly scalp DPC. Individual cDNA molecules (in the library) carried attached unique molecular identifiers. MiXCR, applied by TCRdb to the RACE reads, yields one record per CDR3 protein. The sample carries approximately 350,000 distinct CDR3 sequences, roughly 6.9% recorded once. General study results and limits: PT1 expanded TCR counts and patch test score were linked, and their correlation was positive.

This clonotype was counted ten times or more. Its antigen is as yet unknown. Sample: whole blood, taken in connection with sensitization to the hapten diphenylcyclopropenone (DPC). The clonotype was recovered from a woman between 18 and 30 years old with alopecia areata. Some clones in this sample may be carry-over from other donors' samples.

DNA of the CDR3: TGTGCCAGCAGCCGATCCAACGGGCCCTCCTACGAGCAGTACTTC. Translation: CASSRSNGPSYEQYF. V gene TRBV3-1 combines with J gene TRBJ2-7, with unresolved D. V lost 4 bases, J lost 0 bases, and 13 bases lay in between. This CDR3 contains 15 residues. In germline, CDR1 is LGHDT, CDR2 YNNKEL (reference sequence).